The following is a T cell receptor (beta chain) sequence with its context. Its antigen is undetermined. The data belong to a study of OX40 agonist ivuxolimab in advanced cancers. The overall study: Two patients with cutaneous melanoma and one with hepatocellular carcinoma, three in total, showed partial responses. Study-level results: Certain nonresponders additionally had low normalized T-cell clonal expansion.

The CDR3 has 14 amino acids. V lost 7 bases to trimming and J lost 2 bases, with 13 bases between them. The V gene's germline CDR1 is SNHLY and CDR2 FYNNEI. Method: immunoSEQ multiplex PCR; TCRdb's copy keeps in-frame clones and lacks some. The table lists tens of thousands of clones, under 90% of them singletons, with 4.5% to 5.5% in the top ten. The gene calls are TRBV2 and TRBJ2-3; D may match TRBD1 or TRBD2 (6 bases each). The sample here was CD4+ or CD8+ T cells sorted from blood, taken in a trial of the OX40 agonist ivuxolimab. This clonotype originated in an adult with an advanced solid tumor such as melanoma, head and neck, liver or kidney cancer. In DNA, the CDR3 is TGTGCCAGCAAGGCAAGGGGGGTCACAGATACGCAGTATTTT. Its translation: CASKARGVTDTQYF.